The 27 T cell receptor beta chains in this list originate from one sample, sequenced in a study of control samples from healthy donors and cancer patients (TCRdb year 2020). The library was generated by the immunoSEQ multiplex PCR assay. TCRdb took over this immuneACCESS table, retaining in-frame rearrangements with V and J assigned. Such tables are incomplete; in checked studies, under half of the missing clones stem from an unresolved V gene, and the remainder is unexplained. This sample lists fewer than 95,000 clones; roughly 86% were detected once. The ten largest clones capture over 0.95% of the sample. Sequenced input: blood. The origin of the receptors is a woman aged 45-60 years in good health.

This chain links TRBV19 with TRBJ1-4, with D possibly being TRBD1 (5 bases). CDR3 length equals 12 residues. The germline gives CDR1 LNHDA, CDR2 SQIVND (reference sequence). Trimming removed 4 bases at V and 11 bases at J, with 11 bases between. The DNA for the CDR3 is TGTGCCAGTAGTAGCAGGGTTGATAAACTGTTTTTT. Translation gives CASSSRVDKLFF.

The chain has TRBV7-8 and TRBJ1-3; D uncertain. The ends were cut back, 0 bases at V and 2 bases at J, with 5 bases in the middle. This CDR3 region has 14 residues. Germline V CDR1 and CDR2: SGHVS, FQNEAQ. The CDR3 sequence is CASSLAKTGNTIYF. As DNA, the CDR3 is TGTGCCAGCAGCTTAGCCAAAACTGGAAACACCATATATTTT.

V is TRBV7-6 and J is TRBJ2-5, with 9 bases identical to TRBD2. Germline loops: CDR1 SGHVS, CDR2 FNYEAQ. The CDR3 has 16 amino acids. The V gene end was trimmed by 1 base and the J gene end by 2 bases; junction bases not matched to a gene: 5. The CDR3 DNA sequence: TGTGCCAGCAGCTTAGGGGCGGGGGGGCGGCAAGAGACCCAGTACTTC. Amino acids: CASSLGAGGRQETQYF.

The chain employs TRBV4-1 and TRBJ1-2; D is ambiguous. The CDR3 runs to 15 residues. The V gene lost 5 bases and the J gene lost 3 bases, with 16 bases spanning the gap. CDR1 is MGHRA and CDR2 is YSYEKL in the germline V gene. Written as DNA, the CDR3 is TGCGCCAGCAGCTCTTGGACCGCGGCGGACTATGGCTACACCTTC. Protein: CASSSWTAADYGYTF.

The CDR3 here is CATSRGGRGGASPLHF. The CDR3 DNA follows: TGTGCCACCAGCAGAGGGGGGAGAGGGGGCGCTTCACCCCTCCACTTT. V is TRBV15 and J is TRBJ1-6; 7 bases fit TRBD1. J gave up 9 bases and V 1 base, and 9 bases lay outside the gene matches. Germline-derived CDR1 and CDR2 are LNHNV and YYDKDF (reference sequence). The CDR3 extends over 16 amino acids.

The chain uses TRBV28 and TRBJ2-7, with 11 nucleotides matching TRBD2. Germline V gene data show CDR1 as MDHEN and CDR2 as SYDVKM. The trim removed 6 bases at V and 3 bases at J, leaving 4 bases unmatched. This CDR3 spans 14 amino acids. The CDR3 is CASRSSGRNYEQYF. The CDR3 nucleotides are TGTGCCAGCAGATCTAGCGGGAGGAACTACGAGCAGTACTTC.

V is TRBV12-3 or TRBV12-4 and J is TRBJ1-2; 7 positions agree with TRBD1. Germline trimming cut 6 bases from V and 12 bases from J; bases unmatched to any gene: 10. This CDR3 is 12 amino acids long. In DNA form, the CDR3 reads TGTGCCAGCAGCAAAGACAGGGAAACCCACACCTTC. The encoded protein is CASSKDRETHTF.

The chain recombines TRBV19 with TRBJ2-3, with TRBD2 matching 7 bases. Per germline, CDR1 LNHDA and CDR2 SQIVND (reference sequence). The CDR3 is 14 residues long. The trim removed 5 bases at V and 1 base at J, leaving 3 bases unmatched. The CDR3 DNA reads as TGTGCCAGTAGTGTAACTAGCGGCACAGATACGCAGTATTTT. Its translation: CASSVTSGTDTQYF.

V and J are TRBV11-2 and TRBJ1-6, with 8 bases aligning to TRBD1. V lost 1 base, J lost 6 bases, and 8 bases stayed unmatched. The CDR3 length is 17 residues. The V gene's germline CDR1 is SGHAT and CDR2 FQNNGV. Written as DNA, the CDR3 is TGTGCCAGCAGCTTAGGGTCAGGGGACAGGATTAATTCACCCCTCCACTTT. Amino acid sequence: CASSLGSGDRINSPLHF. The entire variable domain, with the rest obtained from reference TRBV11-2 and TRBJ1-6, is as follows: EAGVAQSPRYKIIEKRQSVAFWCNPISGHATLYWYQQILGQGPKLLIQFQNNGVVDDSQLPKDRFSAERLKGVDSTLKIQPAKLEDSAVYLCASSLGSGDRINSPLHFGNGTRLTVT.

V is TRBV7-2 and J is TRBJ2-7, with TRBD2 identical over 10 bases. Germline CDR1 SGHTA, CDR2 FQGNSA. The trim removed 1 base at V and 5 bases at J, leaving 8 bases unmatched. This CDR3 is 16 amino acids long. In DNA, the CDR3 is TGTGCCAGCAGCTTAGAGAGTAGCGGGAGGAGGCACGAGCAGTACTTC. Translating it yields CASSLESSGRRHEQYF. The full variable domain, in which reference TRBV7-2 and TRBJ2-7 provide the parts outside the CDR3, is GAGVSQSPSNKVTEKGKDVELRCDPISGHTALYWYRQSLGQGLEFLIYFQGNSAPDKSGLPSDRFSAERTGGSVSTLTIQRTQQEDSAVYLCASSLESSGRRHEQYFGPGTRLTVT.

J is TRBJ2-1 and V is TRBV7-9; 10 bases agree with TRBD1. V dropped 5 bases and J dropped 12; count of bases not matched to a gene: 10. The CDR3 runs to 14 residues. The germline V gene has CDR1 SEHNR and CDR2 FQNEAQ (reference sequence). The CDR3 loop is CASSVGQGLLGQFF. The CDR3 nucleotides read TGTGCCAGCAGCGTGGGACAGGGGCTCCTAGGGCAGTTCTTC.

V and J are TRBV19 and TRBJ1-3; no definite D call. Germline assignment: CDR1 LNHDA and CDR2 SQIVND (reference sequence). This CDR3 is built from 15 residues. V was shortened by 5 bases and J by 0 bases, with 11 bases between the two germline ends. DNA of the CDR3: TGTGCCAGTAGTTTCCCGGTGGACTCTGGAAACACCATATATTTT. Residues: CASSFPVDSGNTIYF.

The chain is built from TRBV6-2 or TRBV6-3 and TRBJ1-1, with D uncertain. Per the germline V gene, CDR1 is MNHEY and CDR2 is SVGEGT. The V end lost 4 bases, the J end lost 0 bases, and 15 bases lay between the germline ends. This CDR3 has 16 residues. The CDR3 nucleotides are TGTGCCAGCAGTTTTTCCGCACGGGCTTTGAACACTGAAGCTTTCTTT. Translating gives CASSFSARALNTEAFF.

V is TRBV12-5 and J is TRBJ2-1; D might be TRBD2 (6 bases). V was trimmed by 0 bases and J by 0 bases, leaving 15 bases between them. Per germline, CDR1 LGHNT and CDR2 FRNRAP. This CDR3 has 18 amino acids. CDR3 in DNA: TGTGCTAGTGGTTTGGTACGTGGTAGCGGTAGCTCCTACAATGAGCAGTTCTTC. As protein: CASGLVRGSGSSYNEQFF.

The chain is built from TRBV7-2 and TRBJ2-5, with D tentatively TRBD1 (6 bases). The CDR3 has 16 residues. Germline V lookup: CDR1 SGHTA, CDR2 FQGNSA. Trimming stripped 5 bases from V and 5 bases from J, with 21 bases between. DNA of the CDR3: TGTGCCAGCAGCAGGACGGGATTAGGGGGTGGGGAGACCCAGTACTTC. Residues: CASSRTGLGGGETQYF.

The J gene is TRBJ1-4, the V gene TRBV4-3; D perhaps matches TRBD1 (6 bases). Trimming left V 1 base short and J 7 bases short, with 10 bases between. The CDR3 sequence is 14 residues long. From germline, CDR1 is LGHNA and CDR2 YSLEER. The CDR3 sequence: CASSQAGVSEKLFF. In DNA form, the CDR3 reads TGCGCCAGCAGCCAAGCAGGGGTCTCTGAAAAACTGTTTTTT.

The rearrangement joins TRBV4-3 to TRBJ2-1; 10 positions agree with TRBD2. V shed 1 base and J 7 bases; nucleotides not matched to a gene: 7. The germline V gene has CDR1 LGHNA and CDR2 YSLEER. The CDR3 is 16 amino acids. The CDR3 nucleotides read TGCGCCAGCAGCCAAGGGGTAGAGCGGGAGGGAAATGAGCAGTTCTTC. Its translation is CASSQGVEREGNEQFF.

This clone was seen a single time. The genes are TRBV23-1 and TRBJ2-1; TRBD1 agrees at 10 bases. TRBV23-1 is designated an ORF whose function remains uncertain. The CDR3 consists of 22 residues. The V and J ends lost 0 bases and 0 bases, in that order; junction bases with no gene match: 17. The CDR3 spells CASSQSPGQGNWSRSSYNEQFF. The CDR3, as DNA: TGCGCCAGCAGTCAATCCCCGGGACAGGGGAATTGGTCGCGGAGCTCCTACAATGAGCAGTTCTTC.

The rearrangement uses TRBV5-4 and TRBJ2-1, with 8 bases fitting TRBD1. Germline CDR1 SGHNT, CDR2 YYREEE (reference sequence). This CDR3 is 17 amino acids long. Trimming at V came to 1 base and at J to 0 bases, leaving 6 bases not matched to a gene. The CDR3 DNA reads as TGTGCCAGCAGCTTGCCTCGACAGGGGAGCTCCTACAATGAGCAGTTCTTC. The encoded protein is CASSLPRQGSSYNEQFF.

The CDR3 DNA reads TGTGCCAGCAGCCAGGGACGTCAACGTCAGCCCCAGCATTTT. It specifies CASSQGRQRQPQHF. The chain recombines TRBV3-1 (or the pseudogene TRBV3-2) with TRBJ1-5, with D perhaps matching TRBD1 (5 bases). Trimming took off 3 bases at V and 6 bases at J, with 12 bases between the two ends. Per the germline V gene, CDR1 is LGHDT and CDR2 is YNNKEL (reference sequence). CDR3 length: 14 amino acids.

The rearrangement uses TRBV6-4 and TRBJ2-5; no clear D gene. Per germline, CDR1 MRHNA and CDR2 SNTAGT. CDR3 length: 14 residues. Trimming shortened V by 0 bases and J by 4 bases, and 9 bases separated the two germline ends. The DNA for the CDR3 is TGTGCCAGCAGTGACTCACAGTGGAGAGAGACCCAGTACTTC. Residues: CASSDSQWRETQYF.

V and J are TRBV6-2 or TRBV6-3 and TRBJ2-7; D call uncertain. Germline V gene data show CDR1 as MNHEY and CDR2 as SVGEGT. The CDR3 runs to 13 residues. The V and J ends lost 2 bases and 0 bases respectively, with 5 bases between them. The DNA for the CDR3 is TGTGCCAGCAGTTACCGTCACTCCTACGAGCAGTACTTC. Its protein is CASSYRHSYEQYF.

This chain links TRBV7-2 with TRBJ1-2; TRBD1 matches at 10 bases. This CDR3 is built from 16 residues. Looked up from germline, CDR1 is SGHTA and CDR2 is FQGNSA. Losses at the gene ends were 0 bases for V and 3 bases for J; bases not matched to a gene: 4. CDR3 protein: CASSLAGGTGDYGYTF. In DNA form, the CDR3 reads TGTGCCAGCAGCTTAGCGGGGGGGACAGGGGACTATGGCTACACCTTC.

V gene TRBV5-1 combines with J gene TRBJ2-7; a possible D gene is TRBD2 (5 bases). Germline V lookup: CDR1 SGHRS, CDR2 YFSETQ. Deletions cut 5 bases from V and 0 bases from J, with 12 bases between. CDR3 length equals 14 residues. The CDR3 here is CASRRESSSYEQYF. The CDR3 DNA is TGCGCCAGCAGGAGGGAGAGTTCCTCCTACGAGCAGTACTTC.

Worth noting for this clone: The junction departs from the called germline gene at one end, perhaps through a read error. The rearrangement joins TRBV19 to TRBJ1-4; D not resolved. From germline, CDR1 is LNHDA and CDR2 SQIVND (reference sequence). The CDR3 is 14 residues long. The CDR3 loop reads CASSTNGVTEKLFF. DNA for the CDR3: TGTGCCAGCAGTACCAATGGGGTTACTGAAAAACTGTTTTTT.

The CDR3 loop is CASSEGGAEAFF. The CDR3 region has the DNA TGTGCCAGTAGTGAGGGAGGGGCTGAAGCTTTCTTT. This chain uses TRBV19 with TRBJ1-1, with D possibly being TRBD1 (5 bases). The germline V gene has CDR1 LNHDA and CDR2 SQIVND (reference sequence). Trimming shortened V by 5 bases and J by 6 bases, and 10 bases separated the two germline ends. The CDR3 consists of 12 residues.

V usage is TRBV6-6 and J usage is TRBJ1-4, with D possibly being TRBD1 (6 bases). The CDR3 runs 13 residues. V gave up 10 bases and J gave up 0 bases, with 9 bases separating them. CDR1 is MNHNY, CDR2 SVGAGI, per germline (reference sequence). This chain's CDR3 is CATRTATNEKLFF. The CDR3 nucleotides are TGTGCCACCAGGACAGCAACTAATGAAAAACTGTTTTTT.